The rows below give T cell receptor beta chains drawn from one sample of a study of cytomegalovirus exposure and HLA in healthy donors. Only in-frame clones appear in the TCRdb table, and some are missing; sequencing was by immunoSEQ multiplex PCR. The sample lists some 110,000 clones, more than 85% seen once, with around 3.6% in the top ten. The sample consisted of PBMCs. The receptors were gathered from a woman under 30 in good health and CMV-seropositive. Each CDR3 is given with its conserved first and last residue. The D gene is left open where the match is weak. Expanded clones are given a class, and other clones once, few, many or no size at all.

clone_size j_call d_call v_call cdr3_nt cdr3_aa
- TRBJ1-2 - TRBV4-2 TGTGCCAGCAGCCAAGATTTTGACAGATTCTTGAGAAGCTACACCTTC CASSQDFDRFLRSYTF
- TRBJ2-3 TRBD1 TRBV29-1 TGCAGCGTCGCCCGGACAGGGGCGAGCACAGATACGCAGTATTTT CSVARTGASTDTQYF
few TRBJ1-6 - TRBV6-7 TGTGCCAGCAGCTGCGAGATTGTGACAGGAGTCAATTCACCCCTCCACTTT CASSCEIVTGVNSPLHF
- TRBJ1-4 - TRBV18 TGTGCCAGCTCACAAATGACAGGAGAAAAACTGTTTTTT CASSQMTGEKLFF
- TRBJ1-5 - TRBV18 TGTGCCAGCTCACCAAGAGGGCACAGCAATCAGCCCCAGCATTTT CASSPRGHSNQPQHF
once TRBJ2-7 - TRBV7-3 TGTGCCAGCAGCTTAGGGGCGGGGTGGGAGCAGTACTTC CASSLGAGWEQYF
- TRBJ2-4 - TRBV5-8 TGTGCCAGCAGCTTGTCACTAGCCAAAAACATTCAGTACTTC CASSLSLAKNIQYF
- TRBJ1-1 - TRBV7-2 TGTGCCAGCAGCTATCGGGGGTTGGGCACTGAAGCTTTCTTT CASSYRGLGTEAFF
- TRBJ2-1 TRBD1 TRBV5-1 TGCGCCAGCAGCTCCATCAGACAGGGCTACAATGAGCAGTTCTTC CASSSIRQGYNEQFF
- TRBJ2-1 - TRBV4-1 TGCGCCAGCAGCCAAGATCTTGTCCTCGACGGGAGTTCCTACAATGAGCAGTTCTTC CASSQDLVLDGSSYNEQFF
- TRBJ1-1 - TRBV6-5 TGTGCCAGCACTCATAACGTGGGGGCTAAGAAGGCTTTCTTT CASTHNVGAKKAFF
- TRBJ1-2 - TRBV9 TGTGCCAGCAGCGCAACCGGGGTCTATGGCTACACCTTC CASSATGVYGYTF
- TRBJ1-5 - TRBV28 TGTGCCAGCTCCTTAGGCACAGATCAGCCCCAGCATTTT CASSLGTDQPQHF
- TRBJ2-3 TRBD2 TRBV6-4 TGTGCCAGCAAGGGTAGCGGGATAGCAGATACGCAGTATTTT CASKGSGIADTQYF
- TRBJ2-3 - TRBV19 TGTGCCAGTAAGACTAGTTTTACGCAGTATTTT CASKTSFTQYF
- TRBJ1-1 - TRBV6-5 TGTGCCAGCAGTTCCGCGCGGGTCTGGAACACTGAAGCTTTCTTT CASSSARVWNTEAFF
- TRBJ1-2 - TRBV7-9 TGTGCCAGCAGCTTACTACGGTCTGGCTACACCTTC CASSLLRSGYTF
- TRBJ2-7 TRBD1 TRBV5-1 TGCGCCAGCAGCTCGGGGGCGACAGGGGGTCGCTACGAGCAGTACTTC CASSSGATGGRYEQYF
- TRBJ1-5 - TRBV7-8 TGTGCCAGCAAAAAACCGGGATCTCATCAGCCCCAGCATTTT CASKKPGSHQPQHF
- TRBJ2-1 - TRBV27 TGTGCCAGCAGTTTGAGGGCGGGGGCCTCCTACAATGAGCAGTTCTTC CASSLRAGASYNEQFF
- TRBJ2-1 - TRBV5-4 TGTGCCAGCAGCTTTACGCGGAATGAGCAGTTCTTC CASSFTRNEQFF
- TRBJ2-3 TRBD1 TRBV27 TGTGCCAGCAGCCCTAATGGACAGGGGAGCACAGATACGCAGTATTTT CASSPNGQGSTDTQYF
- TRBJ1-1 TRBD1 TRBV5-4 TGTGCCAGCAGCCTAAGACAGGGCCCGAACACTGAAGCTTTCTTT CASSLRQGPNTEAFF